The clone carrying this T cell receptor (beta chain) turned up a few times. Its antigen remains unknown. The PCR was carried out with 60 Vbeta primers and 13 Jbeta primers. The data were produced by immunoSEQ multiplex PCR, yet TCRdb's version contains in-frame clones alone and is incomplete. The sample carries more than 150,000 clones, around 80% recorded once. This sample stems from a study of cytomegalovirus exposure and HLA in healthy donors. Overall study findings and caveats: Available immune exposure information was restricted to CMV serostatus only.

Germline lookup yields CDR1 SGHRS and CDR2 YFSETQ. The J segment lost 4 bases and the V segment lost 4 bases, leaving 5 bases of the junction unmatched. CDR3 length equals 14 residues. The sample consisted of PBMCs. The source is a man in his late teens or twenties in good health and CMV-seronegative. The chain joins TRBV5-1 to TRBJ1-3; TRBD1 matches at 7 bases. DNA of the CDR3: TGCGCCAGCAGCACGGGACAGTACGGAAACACCATATATTTT. Protein: CASSTGQYGNTIYF. Looking up the rest from reference TRBV5-1 and TRBJ1-3 gives the full variable domain: KAGVTQTPRYLIKTRGQQVTLSCSPISGHRSVSWYQQTPGQGLQFLFEYFSETQRNKGNFPGRFSGRQFSNSRSEMNVSTLELGDSALYLCASSTGQYGNTIYFGEGSWLTVV.